This T cell receptor beta chain originates from a study of OX40 agonist ivuxolimab in advanced cancers. Study background: Patients received the agonistic anti-OX40 (CD134) antibody ivuxolimab. All patients had ivuxolimab intravenously every 2 weeks at 0.01 to 10 mg/kg. There were three patients with partial responses, one having hepatocellular carcinoma and two cutaneous melanoma.

Study-level findings and limits: The mean number of expanded clones was higher in CD8+ T cells than in CD4+.

Germline values: CDR1 MGHRA, CDR2 YSYEKL. Trimming removed 4 bases from V and 2 bases from J; junction bases left unmatched: 6. The CDR3 consists of 16 residues. About this clone itself: The antigen is undetermined.

This table comes from immunoSEQ multiplex PCR, and its TCRdb copy is limited to in-frame clones, with some not included. The data show over 35,000 clones, 75% to 85% seen once. The sequence was collected from an adult with an advanced solid tumor such as melanoma, head and neck, liver or kidney cancer. The sequenced sample was CD4+ or CD8+ T cells sorted from blood, obtained in a trial of the OX40 agonist ivuxolimab. The V and J genes are TRBV4-1 and TRBJ2-3, with 10 bases identical to TRBD2. The CDR3 sequence is CASSRLAGAPTDTQYF. Written as DNA, the CDR3 is TGCGCCAGCAGCCGTCTAGCGGGGGCGCCCACAGATACGCAGTATTTT.